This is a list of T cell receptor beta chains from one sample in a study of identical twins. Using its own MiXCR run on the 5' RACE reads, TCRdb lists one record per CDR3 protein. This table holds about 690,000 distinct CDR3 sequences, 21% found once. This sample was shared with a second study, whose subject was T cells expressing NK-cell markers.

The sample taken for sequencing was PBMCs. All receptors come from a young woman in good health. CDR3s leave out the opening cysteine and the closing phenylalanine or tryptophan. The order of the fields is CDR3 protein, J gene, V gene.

CDR3aa: ASSHPSGRAYNEQF
j_gene: TRBJ2-1
v_gene: TRBV3-1

CDR3aa: ASSFAGGSDTQY
j_gene: TRBJ2-3
v_gene: TRBV5-1

CDR3aa: SARVPGARQETQY
j_gene: TRBJ2-5
v_gene: TRBV20-1

CDR3aa: ASSSVGGNEQF
j_gene: TRBJ2-1
v_gene: TRBV12-3/TRBV12-4

CDR3aa: ASSYSTGSLGTQY
j_gene: TRBJ2-5
v_gene: TRBV6-5

CDR3aa: ASTLLGGNQPQH
j_gene: TRBJ1-5
v_gene: TRBV6-1

CDR3aa: ASSSLAGRTNEQF
j_gene: TRBJ2-1
v_gene: TRBV5-1

CDR3aa: ASHSGTGDSYEQY
j_gene: TRBJ2-7
v_gene: TRBV5-1

CDR3aa: ASSLGFDGDEQF
j_gene: TRBJ2-1
v_gene: TRBV5-1

CDR3aa: ASSLGAMDNEQF
j_gene: TRBJ2-1
v_gene: TRBV7-9

CDR3aa: ASSAGTTNQETQY
j_gene: TRBJ2-5
v_gene: TRBV9

CDR3aa: ASSPVESTDTQY
j_gene: TRBJ2-3
v_gene: TRBV4-2

CDR3aa: ASSVTDSPYGYT
j_gene: TRBJ1-2
v_gene: TRBV9

CDR3aa: ASSPDWRETQY
j_gene: TRBJ2-5
v_gene: TRBV5-1

CDR3aa: AIQDSSSYNSPLH
j_gene: TRBJ1-6
v_gene: TRBV7-9